This entry is about one T cell receptor beta chain. Its target is not known. Libraries used 5'RACE template switching adding universal primer site and UMIs. TCRdb derives one entry per CDR3 protein from the 5' RACE reads, leaving out DNA. The sample table includes some 600,000 distinct CDR3 sequences. These data are taken from a study of T cells expressing NK-cell markers. Whole-study context: CD3+CD56+NKG2C+, CD3+CD56+NKG2C- and CD3+CD56-NKG2C+ T cells, once sorted, supplied the TCR beta repertoires.

The CDR3 is made up of 17 amino acids. Points from the study as a whole: In several donors, dominant clonotypes made up about 28.3-60.1% of CD3+CD56-NKG2C+ cells. HCMV specificity of the expanded NKG2C+ T cell clones stayed unclear.

The sequencing input was blood T cells: a sorted CD56 or NKG2C T cell subset, CD4+ or CD8+ T cells, or bulk PBMC T cells (not recorded which). The TCR was taken from a man aged 18 to 30 in good health. J is TRBJ2-1 and V is TRBV12-3 or TRBV12-4; TCRdb calls TRBD2, which cannot be checked without DNA. The CDR3 loop is CASQIQGERGAYNEQFF.